The present TCR beta chain was sequenced within a study of T-cell reconstitution after alpha-beta-depleted transplantation in children. The V end was cut by 6 bases, the J end by 1 base, with 16 bases between. The CDR3 has 16 residues. As it was prepared, the TCRbeta library received unique molecular identifiers. A single record per CDR3 protein comes from TCRdb applying MiXCR to the PCR reads. The repertoire holds around 340,000 distinct CDR3 sequences, with about an eighth as singletons. This clonotype was obtained from a human donor who donated a stem cell graft to a child with Fanconi anemia. Sequenced material: PBMCs, taken from the stem cell graft. V is TRBV12-3 or TRBV12-4 and J is TRBJ2-1; perhaps TRBD2 as D (6 bases). In DNA, the CDR3 is TGTGCCAGCAGACCTCCCGGGGGTGCTTCCTACAATGAGCAGTTCTTC. Translating gives CASRPPGGASYNEQFF.